Given below is one T cell receptor (beta chain) in context. The time point: patch test 1, 2 weeks after DPC sensitization. Treatment denoted: therapeutic diphenylcyclopropenone sensitization with weekly scalp DPC. Patch tests were applied only after blood draws. The data are from a study of human T cells and chemical hapten exposure. As for the study in general: Largely, small differences in pooled library volume made per-sample TCR yields vary.

TCRdb processed the RACE reads anew with MiXCR; each CDR3 protein has one entry. The sample includes about 100,000 distinct CDR3 sequences, under 12% seen only once; the top ten take 2.2%. The germline V and J ends were trimmed by 0 bases and 8 bases, with 16 bases remaining between them. This CDR3 spans 16 amino acids. Germline V gene sequence: CDR1 SGHTA, CDR2 FQGNSA. Material: whole blood, obtained in connection with sensitization to the hapten diphenylcyclopropenone (DPC). The sequence came from a middle-aged man with alopecia areata. Some clones in this sample may be carry-over from other donors' samples. This chain joins TRBV7-2 and TRBJ1-4, with a weak D call TRBD1 (6 bases). CDR3 region: CASSLAVGRGGEKLFF. DNA for the CDR3: TGTGCCAGCAGCTTAGCAGTCGGCAGGGGAGGGGAAAAACTGTTTTTT.